The source of this T cell receptor (beta chain) is a study of spatial heterogeneity in lung cancer. The study's findings and limits: For expanded intratumoral alpha and beta TCRs, counts tracked tumor mutation counts.

As to this clonotype: The antigen is undetermined.

MiXCR, run by TCRdb on the 5' RACE reads, gives a single entry per CDR3 protein. The sample consists of around 100,000 distinct CDR3 sequences, 4.4% of them appearing once. Germline trimming cut 5 bases from V and 3 bases from J; bases unmatched to any gene: 4. The CDR3 covers 14 residues. Germline V gives CDR1 SEHNR, CDR2 FQNEAQ (reference sequence). Regarding time point: sample taken at primary tumor resection. Samples came from about 72 TRACERx patients with untreated early-stage lung cancer. Whole RNA was taken from tumor, nontumor lung or frozen PBMC; it was then sequenced unsorted. The source of this sequence is a male donor with early-stage non-small cell lung cancer. V is TRBV7-9 and J is TRBJ2-7; TRBD1 aligns across 10 bases. Sequencing used lung tumor tissue, obtained at surgery. The CDR3 reads CASSRQGAFYEQYF. The CDR3 region has the DNA TGTGCCAGCAGCCGACAGGGGGCGTTCTACGAGCAGTACTTC.